The 30 T cell receptor beta chains below come from one sample, sequenced in a study of response to subunit inactivated influenza vaccine. TCRdb recomputed calls from the RT-PCR reads with MiXCR, one row per CDR3 protein. The sample shows about 540,000 distinct CDR3 sequences, less than 15% of them seen only once. The specimen comprised PBMCs from blood, sampled about 12 days after vaccination. The source is a man in his forties or fifties who received an inactivated influenza vaccine.

The sample holds many counts of this clonotype. The V and J genes are TRBV5-1 and TRBJ1-2; D remains ambiguous. The germline V gene has CDR1 SGHRS and CDR2 YFSETQ. CDR3 size: 16 residues. The V end was cut by 0 bases, the J end by 6 bases, with 18 bases between. Written as DNA, the CDR3 is TGCGCCAGCAGCTTGGTTGGGAGTCAACGGAAGAATGGCTACACCTTC. The encoded protein is CASSLVGSQRKNGYTF.

The chain uses TRBV2 and TRBJ1-2; D uncertain. Germline CDR1 is SNHLY and CDR2 is FYNNEI. Trimming stripped 6 bases from V and 0 bases from J, with 5 bases between. The CDR3 totals 12 residues. This CDR3 is CASRSPNYGYTF. Written as DNA, the CDR3 is TGTGCCAGCAGGTCCCCTAACTATGGCTACACCTTC.

The rearrangement uses TRBV20-1 and TRBJ2-1; D gene uncertain. Trimming stripped 5 bases from V and 9 bases from J, with 11 bases between. Germline lookup yields CDR1 DFQATT and CDR2 SNEGSKA (reference sequence). There are 11 residues in the CDR3. CDR3 amino acids: CSAGTPGEQFF. CDR3 in DNA: TGCAGTGCTGGAACGCCTGGTGAGCAGTTCTTC.

The table lists this clonotype with many counts. V and J are TRBV20-1 and TRBJ1-5, with D possibly being TRBD1 (5 bases). This CDR3 is built from 14 residues. V was pared by 1 base and J by 3 bases, with 10 bases between. Germline CDR1 and CDR2: DFQATT and SNEGSKA (reference sequence). CDR3 nucleotide sequence: TGCAGTGCTAGAGTCGGGGCCCCCAATCAGCCCCAGCATTTT. Protein sequence: CSARVGAPNQPQHF.

J is TRBJ1-5 and V is TRBV20-1, with no clear D. V was shortened by 6 bases and J by 0 bases, with 9 bases between the two germline ends. CDR1 and CDR2 from the germline V gene are DFQATT and SNEGSKA (reference sequence). CDR3 length equals 13 residues. The CDR3 is CSAAYVSNQPQHF. The CDR3 DNA is TGCAGTGCCGCTTACGTTAGCAATCAGCCCCAGCATTTT.

At least ten counts were recorded for this clonotype. The chain is built from TRBV19 and TRBJ1-2; D is perhaps TRBD1 (5 bases). V lost 4 bases and J 6 bases, leaving 12 bases between the germline ends. CDR3 size: 13 residues. CDR1 is LNHDA and CDR2 is SQIVND in the germline V gene (reference sequence). The CDR3 DNA sequence: TGTGCCAGTAGTAGCCCGGGGGAGGATGGCTACACCTTC. This encodes CASSSPGEDGYTF.

Here the CDR3 DNA reads TGTGTCACATCTGGGACTAGAGACGAGCAGTACTTC. Translated: CVTSGTRDEQYF. The J gene is TRBJ2-7, the V gene TRBV28; 8 nucleotides line up with TRBD2. The CDR3 extends over 12 amino acids. The germline V gene has CDR1 MDHEN and CDR2 SYDVKM.

This CDR3 reads CASSSSSGGDEQYF. The CDR3 nucleotides read TGTGCCAGCAGCTCCTCTAGCGGGGGGGACGAGCAGTACTTC. The rearrangement uses TRBV7-8 and TRBJ2-7, with 12 bases lining up with TRBD2. V shed 4 bases, J shed 5 bases, and the junction held 3 bases outside the gene matches. Germline-derived CDR1 and CDR2 are SGHVS and FQNEAQ. CDR3 size: 14 residues.

This clonotype was counted at least ten times. The chain uses TRBV28 and TRBJ2-6; D gene unclear. CDR3 size: 14 residues. Germline CDR1 MDHEN, CDR2 SYDVKM. Trimming removed 5 bases at V and 1 base at J, with 6 bases between. DNA for the CDR3: TGTGCCAGCAGTGGGGATTCTGGGGCCAACGTCCTGACTTTC. Translation gives CASSGDSGANVLTF.

This clonotype appeared a few times. The CDR3 spells CASSLARESYEQYF. For the CDR3, the DNA is TGTGCCAGCAGCTTAGCTAGAGAGTCCTACGAGCAGTACTTC. The rearrangement links TRBV7-2 to TRBJ2-7; D is uncertain. The ends were cut back, 0 bases at V and 1 base at J, with 7 bases in the middle. This CDR3 contains 14 residues. CDR1 and CDR2 from the germline V gene are SGHTA and FQGNSA.

This clonotype appeared many times. DNA of the CDR3: TGCAGCGTTGCCGACACAGGGTACCCCTACGAGCAGTACTTC. Its protein product is CSVADTGYPYEQYF. The V call is TRBV29-1, the J call TRBJ2-7, with D maybe TRBD1 (6 bases). The CDR3 runs 14 residues. The germline gives CDR1 SQVTM, CDR2 ANQGSEA. V shed 4 bases and J shed 2 bases, with 15 bases lying between them.

This clonotype was seen ten or more times. The genes are TRBV28 and TRBJ2-7; 11 bases agree with TRBD2. The length of the CDR3 is 15 residues. J gave up 2 bases and V 3 bases, and 3 bases lay outside the gene matches. Germline CDR1 reads MDHEN; CDR2 reads SYDVKM. The CDR3 protein is CASSLELAGAYEQYF. CDR3 nucleotides: TGTGCCAGCAGTTTGGAACTAGCGGGAGCCTACGAGCAGTACTTC. The entire variable domain, with the rest obtained from reference TRBV28 and TRBJ2-7, is as follows: DVKVTQSSRYLVKRTGEKVFLECVQDMDHENMFWYRQDPGLGLRLIYFSYDVKMKEKGDIPEGYSVSREKKERFSLILESASTNQTSMYLCASSLELAGAYEQYFGPGTRLTVT.

This clonotype was seen only a few times. The V and J genes are TRBV20-1 and TRBJ2-2; D remains unclear. In germline, CDR1 is DFQATT, CDR2 SNEGSKA (reference sequence). Trimming stripped 5 bases from V and 5 bases from J, with 15 bases between. The CDR3 sequence is 14 residues long. CDR3 region: CSALGRSRTGELFF. The CDR3 region has the DNA TGCAGTGCTCTTGGGCGATCAAGAACCGGGGAGCTGTTTTTT.

This clonotype was seen more than once but under ten times. The chain recombines TRBV5-6 with TRBJ2-5, with TRBD2 matching 10 bases. The CDR3 spans 19 residues. Looked up from germline, CDR1 is SGHDT and CDR2 is YYEEEE. The V gene end was trimmed by 1 base and the J gene end by 1 base; junction bases not matched to a gene: 13. CDR3 in DNA: TGTGCCAGCAGCTTGTTAATAGGGGGCCTAGCGGGGGTCCAAGAGACCCAGTACTTC. This sequence encodes CASSLLIGGLAGVQETQYF.

This clonotype was detected ten times or more. The chain carries TRBV12-3 or TRBV12-4 and TRBJ2-1; D gene unclear. This CDR3 has 13 amino acids. Trimming left V 4 bases short and J 6 bases short, with 10 bases between. CDR3 coding DNA: TGTGCCAGCAGTTCGTGGGTGGGCAATGAGCAGTTCTTC. Its protein is CASSSWVGNEQFF.

The V gene is TRBV5-6, the J gene TRBJ2-3, with D unclear. Germline V gives CDR1 SGHDT, CDR2 YYEEEE. The CDR3 is 17 residues long. Trimming took off 5 bases at V and 2 bases at J, with 21 bases between the two ends. Here the CDR3 DNA reads TGTGCCAGCAGTAACGGACGCGCCGGCGGAAACACAGATACGCAGTATTTT. Translating gives CASSNGRAGGNTDTQYF.

V is TRBV4-3 and J is TRBJ2-1; 11 bases map to TRBD2. The V gene end was trimmed by 0 bases and the J gene end by 9 bases; junction bases not matched to a gene: 7. Germline loops: CDR1 LGHNA, CDR2 YSLEER. There are 16 residues in the CDR3. The CDR3 DNA follows: TGCGCCAGCAGCCAAGATTCGGCTAGCGGGAGGATTGAGCAGTTCTTC. It yields the protein CASSQDSASGRIEQFF.

The chain joins TRBV18 to TRBJ2-2; D unresolved. Germline V lookup: CDR1 KGHSH, CDR2 LQKENI. The CDR3 has 14 residues. Trimming took 2 bases from V and 4 from J, leaving 8 bases between them. CDR3 DNA: TGTGCCAGCTCACCATATTCGGCCACCGGGGAGCTGTTTTTT. Translated: CASSPYSATGELFF.

This clonotype was seen at least ten times. The V gene is TRBV20-1, the J gene TRBJ2-1, with 9 positions matching TRBD2. With 1 base clipped from V and 2 bases from J, the junction kept 15 bases outside the gene matches. The CDR3 is 19 residues long. Germline loops: CDR1 DFQATT, CDR2 SNEGSKA (reference sequence). This CDR3 is CSARGFRPAVAGAYNEQFF. The CDR3 DNA reads as TGCAGTGCTAGAGGGTTTCGTCCGGCGGTAGCGGGAGCCTACAATGAGCAGTTCTTC.

This clonotype showed up many times. The chain carries TRBV4-1 and TRBJ2-7; 13 bases map to TRBD2. Trimming at V came to 2 bases and at J to 4 bases, leaving 2 bases not matched to a gene. Per germline, CDR1 MGHRA and CDR2 YSYEKL. This CDR3 contains 15 residues. The CDR3 DNA is TGCGCCAGCAGCCAAACTAGCGGGGGGGGTTACGAGCAGTACTTC. Translating gives CASSQTSGGGYEQYF.

This clonotype has just a few counts. The chain recombines TRBV6-2 or TRBV6-3 with TRBJ2-1, with 9 bases lining up with TRBD2. CDR1 MNHEY and CDR2 SVGEGT come from the germline V gene. The V segment lost 0 bases and the J segment 6 bases; nucleotides outside the gene matches: 6. This CDR3 has 16 amino acids. The CDR3 protein is CASSYSWREGTNEQFF. For the CDR3, the DNA is TGTGCCAGCAGTTACTCGTGGCGGGAGGGAACCAATGAGCAGTTCTTC.

The V call is TRBV6-5, the J call TRBJ2-3, with D perhaps TRBD1 (6 bases). Trimming removed 6 bases at V and 0 bases at J, with 10 bases between. CDR1 MNHEY and CDR2 SVGAGI come from the germline V gene. This CDR3 has 14 amino acids. CDR3 amino acids: CASSYRASTDTQYF. The CDR3 nucleotides read TGTGCCAGCAGCTACAGGGCTAGCACAGATACGCAGTATTTT.

This clonotype was detected only once. The DNA of the CDR3 is TGTGCCAGCACCCGCGGGGTAGTAGCGGGAGAAGGCGAGCAGTACTTC. Translation: CASTRGVVAGEGEQYF. V and J are TRBV5-4 and TRBJ2-7; 9 bases map to TRBD2. V shed 6 bases and J 6 bases; nucleotides not matched to a gene: 16. The CDR3 covers 16 residues. CDR1 and CDR2 (germline): SGHNT, YYREEE (reference sequence).

The J gene is TRBJ1-5, the V gene TRBV7-8; no firm D call. The CDR3 is made up of 16 amino acids. Germline V gene sequence: CDR1 SGHVS, CDR2 FQNEAQ. The V end was cut by 1 base, the J end by 1 base, with 11 bases between. The CDR3 nucleotides are TGTGCCAGCAGCTTAGGCGGGCCTGGAAGCAATCAGCCCCAGCATTTT. It codes for CASSLGGPGSNQPQHF.

This clonotype has a handful of counts. This chain joins TRBV6-1 and TRBJ2-2; 10 positions agree with TRBD2. The CDR3 loop spans 16 amino acids. Germline CDR1 reads MNHNS; CDR2 reads SASEGT. V gave up 5 bases and J gave up 4 bases; unmatched junction bases: 7. The DNA for the CDR3 is TGTGCCAGCAGTCCCCAAGCGGGGGGGAGCACCGGGGAGCTGTTTTTT. The encoded protein is CASSPQAGGSTGELFF.

This clonotype was observed at least ten times. Here the CDR3 DNA reads TGTGCCAGCAGCCGCGGACGTACGAACACCGGGGAGCTGTTTTTT. This sequence encodes CASSRGRTNTGELFF. The chain couples TRBV11-2 to TRBJ2-2; D gene ambiguous. The germline V gene encodes CDR1 SGHAT and CDR2 FQNNGV. The ends were cut back, 5 bases at V and 0 bases at J, with 10 bases in the middle. The CDR3 extends over 15 amino acids.

This clonotype was counted a few times. The chain employs TRBV5-1 and TRBJ2-4, with TRBD2 identical over 11 bases. CDR3 length: 17 residues. V shed 0 bases, J shed 6 bases, and the junction held 8 bases outside the gene matches. The germline gives CDR1 SGHRS, CDR2 YFSETQ. The CDR3 coding sequence is TGCGCCAGCAGCTTGGGTGGCCCTGGGACTAGCGGAAACATTCAGTACTTC. Translating it yields CASSLGGPGTSGNIQYF.

This clonotype showed up just a few times. The chain employs TRBV4-2 and TRBJ2-1; D not certain. CDR1 is LGHNA, CDR2 YNFKEQ, per germline. With 4 bases removed from V and 0 bases from J, the gap between germline ends came to 16 bases. There are 17 residues in the CDR3. CDR3 nucleotide sequence: TGTGCCAGCAGCCCGTCCTGGATAGCCAGCTCCTACAATGAGCAGTTCTTC. It specifies CASSPSWIASSYNEQFF.

This chain links TRBV10-3 with TRBJ1-5; D might be TRBD1 (6 bases). V lost 2 bases and J lost 11, with 16 bases in between. The CDR3 sequence is 14 residues long. In germline, CDR1 is ENHRY, CDR2 SYGVKD. The CDR3 here is CAISEGQRPRSQHF. The CDR3 nucleotides read TGTGCCATCAGTGAGGGACAGCGCCCCCGATCCCAGCATTTT.

As DNA, the CDR3 is TGTGCCAGCAGTCCACCGTTGAGCGGGTCCGCCGCTTACGAGCAGTACTTC. As protein: CASSPPLSGSAAYEQYF. The chain joins TRBV28 to TRBJ2-7; D may be TRBD2 (6 bases). The CDR3 is 17 residues long. V was shortened by 5 bases and J by 4 bases, with 24 bases between the two germline ends. In germline, CDR1 is MDHEN, CDR2 SYDVKM.